The rows below give T cell receptor beta chains drawn from one sample of a study of cytomegalovirus exposure and HLA in healthy donors. Here immunoSEQ multiplex PCR was the method, and the copy in TCRdb shows in-frame clones only, minus some. The sample includes more than 65,000 clones, 74% of them seen just once. The sample consisted of PBMCs. The source of these receptors is a woman aged 45-65 years in good health and CMV-seropositive. Both conserved end residues are part of each CDR3. D genes are given only for firm matches.

J gene: TRBJ2-7
D gene: TRBD1
V gene: TRBV13
CDR3 protein: CASSFRDSPYEQYF

J gene: TRBJ2-7
D gene: -
V gene: TRBV10-1
CDR3 protein: CASSESKQGSYEQYF

J gene: TRBJ2-2
D gene: TRBD1
V gene: TRBV5-1
CDR3 protein: CASSAQTGSGELFF

J gene: TRBJ2-3
D gene: TRBD1
V gene: TRBV5-6
CDR3 protein: CASSLTGTDTQYF

J gene: TRBJ2-7
D gene: -
V gene: TRBV14
CDR3 protein: CASSQVRATFSGEQYF

J gene: TRBJ2-7
D gene: -
V gene: TRBV30
CDR3 protein: CAWSVVRAGIPHEQYF

J gene: TRBJ2-1
D gene: TRBD2
V gene: TRBV10-3
CDR3 protein: CAIMISGRGGDEQFF

J gene: TRBJ2-7
D gene: TRBD1
V gene: TRBV7-8
CDR3 protein: CASSLAPGQSTYEQYF

J gene: TRBJ2-7
D gene: TRBD1
V gene: TRBV2
CDR3 protein: CASSFRTGVDEQYF

J gene: TRBJ2-5
D gene: -
V gene: TRBV2
CDR3 protein: CASSDQGTWETQYF

J gene: TRBJ2-7
D gene: -
V gene: TRBV5-1
CDR3 protein: CASSLAGGAPYEQYF

J gene: TRBJ2-1
D gene: TRBD2
V gene: TRBV5-4
CDR3 protein: CASSFKGGNEQFF

J gene: TRBJ2-5
D gene: TRBD2
V gene: TRBV7-8
CDR3 protein: CASSLKGLAVPRRETQYF

J gene: TRBJ1-1
D gene: -
V gene: TRBV11-3
CDR3 protein: CASAEAGPEAFF

J gene: TRBJ1-1
D gene: TRBD1
V gene: TRBV7-8
CDR3 protein: CASSLGRTGGTEAFF

J gene: TRBJ2-3
D gene: -
V gene: TRBV2
CDR3 protein: CASSDPVRNTQYF

J gene: TRBJ1-1
D gene: -
V gene: TRBV13
CDR3 protein: CASSSPLRVVNTEAFF

J gene: TRBJ1-3
D gene: TRBD1
V gene: TRBV4-1
CDR3 protein: CASSQFDRASGNTIYF

J gene: TRBJ2-3
D gene: -
V gene: TRBV6-5
CDR3 protein: CASSRTGPNTQYF

J gene: TRBJ2-1
D gene: -
V gene: TRBV30
CDR3 protein: CAWAWSSYNEQFF

J gene: TRBJ2-1
D gene: TRBD2
V gene: TRBV30
CDR3 protein: CAWTTGTSGSNEQFF

J gene: TRBJ2-3
D gene: -
V gene: TRBV27
CDR3 protein: CASSSFSGGSTDTQYF

J gene: TRBJ2-1
D gene: TRBD2
V gene: TRBV28
CDR3 protein: CASSLVLAGGQFF

J gene: TRBJ2-2
D gene: -
V gene: TRBV6-5
CDR3 protein: CASSSRDSGELFF

J gene: TRBJ2-7
D gene: -
V gene: TRBV9
CDR3 protein: CASSANTGIGYEQYF

J gene: TRBJ2-4
D gene: -
V gene: TRBV30
CDR3 protein: CAWSVQGVLAKNIQYF

J gene: TRBJ2-7
D gene: -
V gene: TRBV11-2
CDR3 protein: CASSLTRGLSYEQYF

J gene: TRBJ1-2
D gene: -
V gene: TRBV4-1
CDR3 protein: CASSQDQAGRGYTF

J gene: TRBJ1-2
D gene: -
V gene: TRBV5-6
CDR3 protein: CASSAPGRASYTF

J gene: TRBJ1-2
D gene: TRBD1
V gene: TRBV9
CDR3 protein: CASSVDPGQGGGYTF